A selection of T cell receptor beta chains follows, all from one sample in a study of OX40 agonist ivuxolimab in advanced cancers. Some clones are missing from TCRdb's copy, which holds only in-frame ones; the method was immunoSEQ multiplex PCR. The sample shows fewer than 95,000 clones, approximately 79% of them seen only once. This specimen was CD4+ or CD8+ T cells sorted from blood, taken in a trial of the OX40 agonist ivuxolimab. These receptors came from an adult with an advanced solid tumor such as melanoma, head and neck, liver or kidney cancer. The CDR3 runs from the conserved cysteine through the conserved F or W. The D gene is left open where the match is weak. Clone size is not always given. Where it is, it says once, few, many or a class for expanded clones.

DNA: TGTGCCAGCAGTTTTGGGGACAGGGCGTCCTACGAGCAGTACTTC
CDR3: CASSFGDRASYEQYF
size: .
D: TRBD1
V: TRBV7-3
J: TRBJ2-7

DNA: TGCGCCAGCAGCCGGAGCGGGGACCCCACCGGGGAGCTGTTTTTT
CDR3: CASSRSGDPTGELFF
size: .
D: TRBD2
V: TRBV5-1
J: TRBJ2-2

DNA: TGTGCCAGCAGTTACTCGACGACAGGGGCAGCCTATGGCTACACCTTC
CDR3: CASSYSTTGAAYGYTF
size: .
D: TRBD1
V: TRBV6-5
J: TRBJ1-2

DNA: TGTGCCAGCAGCTTAAACGGGCTGGATGGCTACACCTTC
CDR3: CASSLNGLDGYTF
size: few
D: .
V: TRBV7-3
J: TRBJ1-2

DNA: TGTGCCAGCAAGGGCCAAAGCGGGAGGTCGGCCTACGAGCAGTACTTC
CDR3: CASKGQSGRSAYEQYF
size: .
D: TRBD2
V: TRBV7-9
J: TRBJ2-7

DNA: TGTGCCAGCAGCTTGGAGACGGGAGGACGTTTCGGCGAGCAGTTCTTC
CDR3: CASSLETGGRFGEQFF
size: .
D: TRBD2
V: TRBV5-5
J: TRBJ2-1

DNA: TGCGCCAGCAGCTTGGTTGGCGGGGGCCGGGATACGCAGTATTTT
CDR3: CASSLVGGGRDTQYF
size: .
D: .
V: TRBV5-1
J: TRBJ2-3

DNA: TGTGCCAGCAGTATCTTATCAGCGGGGTACCAAGAGACCCAGTACTTC
CDR3: CASSILSAGYQETQYF
size: .
D: TRBD2
V: TRBV27
J: TRBJ2-5

DNA: TGTGCCAGCAGTGAATTAGGGGGAAGGAAGGCTTTCTTT
CDR3: CASSELGGRKAFF
size: .
D: .
V: TRBV25-1
J: TRBJ1-1

DNA: TGCGCCAGCAGCCGCGACAGGGGCACAGATACGCAGTATTTT
CDR3: CASSRDRGTDTQYF
size: .
D: TRBD1
V: TRBV5-1
J: TRBJ2-3

DNA: TGTGCCAGCAGTTCGTATCACCAGGAGGTCTTC
CDR3: CASSSYHQEVF
size: once
D: .
V: TRBV27
J: TRBJ1-2

DNA: TGTGCCAGCAGCGAGACAGGGGAGGGTGGCTACACCTTC
CDR3: CASSETGEGGYTF
size: .
D: TRBD1
V: TRBV9
J: TRBJ1-2

DNA: TGCGCCAGCAGCCAAGGGGCTCAGGGGAACACCGGGGAGCTGTTTTTT
CDR3: CASSQGAQGNTGELFF
size: .
D: .
V: TRBV4-3
J: TRBJ2-2

DNA: TGTGCCAGCAGCCCGCCTCTGACGGGTAACACTGAAGCTTTCTTT
CDR3: CASSPPLTGNTEAFF
size: few
D: .
V: TRBV13
J: TRBJ1-1

DNA: TGTGCCAGCAGCCTAAAACGGCTAGCGGGGTACCAAGAGACCCAGTACTTC
CDR3: CASSLKRLAGYQETQYF
size: .
D: TRBD2
V: TRBV14
J: TRBJ2-5

DNA: TGTGCCAGCAGCACCTCCGGGTCCATGAACACTGAAGCTTTCTTT
CDR3: CASSTSGSMNTEAFF
size: once
D: .
V: TRBV11-2
J: TRBJ1-1

DNA: TGTGCCAGCAGCCTACTGGGTAGCACAGATACGCAGTATTTT
CDR3: CASSLLGSTDTQYF
size: .
D: .
V: TRBV9
J: TRBJ2-3

DNA: TGTGCCAGCAGCTTAGGCAGCTACGAGCAGTACTTC
CDR3: CASSLGSYEQYF
size: .
D: .
V: TRBV11-3
J: TRBJ2-7

DNA: TGTGCCAGCAGCATATCACAGGGGCTAGGGGAGACCCAGTACTTC
CDR3: CASSISQGLGETQYF
size: .
D: TRBD1
V: TRBV9
J: TRBJ2-5

DNA: TGTGCCAGCAGCCCTGGGACAGATAGCAATCAGCCCCAGCATTTT
CDR3: CASSPGTDSNQPQHF
size: .
D: TRBD1
V: TRBV5-8
J: TRBJ1-5

DNA: TGCGCCAGCAGCTCCGGGACGGGTAATGAAAAACTGTTTTTT
CDR3: CASSSGTGNEKLFF
size: .
D: .
V: TRBV4-1
J: TRBJ1-4

DNA: TGTGCCAGCAGTGATGACCGAGGTGCCCAAGAGACCCAGTACTTC
CDR3: CASSDDRGAQETQYF
size: .
D: .
V: TRBV25-1
J: TRBJ2-5

DNA: TGTGCCAGCAGCTTCCGAGGGACAGTCTTTAATGAAAAACTGTTTTTT
CDR3: CASSFRGTVFNEKLFF
size: few
D: TRBD1
V: TRBV11-2
J: TRBJ1-4